This T cell receptor (beta chain) was documented in a study of glioma-infiltrating T cells after dendritic cell vaccination. Selection required adequate fresh-frozen tumor tissue plus more than two years' survival data. Turning to this clone: At one end the junction does not follow the germline gene, possibly because of a read error. The same CDR3 also results from other DNA sequences found in this sample.

The primer mix had 60 V beta and 13 J beta primers. Produced via immunoSEQ multiplex PCR; TCRdb's table is partial and in-frame only. Among about 32,000 clones listed, roughly nine tenths were seen once. CDR3 length equals 16 residues. Looked up from germline, CDR1 is MGHRA and CDR2 is YSYEKL. The source was blood, collected before dendritic cell vaccination. This TCR came from a human donor with glioblastoma. This chain connects TRBV4-1 to TRBJ1-6; D is unresolved. This CDR3 reads CASSQSPSSYNSPLHF. The CDR3 region has the DNA TGCGCCAGCAGCCAGTCTCCTAGTTCCTATAATTCCCCCCTCCACTTT.